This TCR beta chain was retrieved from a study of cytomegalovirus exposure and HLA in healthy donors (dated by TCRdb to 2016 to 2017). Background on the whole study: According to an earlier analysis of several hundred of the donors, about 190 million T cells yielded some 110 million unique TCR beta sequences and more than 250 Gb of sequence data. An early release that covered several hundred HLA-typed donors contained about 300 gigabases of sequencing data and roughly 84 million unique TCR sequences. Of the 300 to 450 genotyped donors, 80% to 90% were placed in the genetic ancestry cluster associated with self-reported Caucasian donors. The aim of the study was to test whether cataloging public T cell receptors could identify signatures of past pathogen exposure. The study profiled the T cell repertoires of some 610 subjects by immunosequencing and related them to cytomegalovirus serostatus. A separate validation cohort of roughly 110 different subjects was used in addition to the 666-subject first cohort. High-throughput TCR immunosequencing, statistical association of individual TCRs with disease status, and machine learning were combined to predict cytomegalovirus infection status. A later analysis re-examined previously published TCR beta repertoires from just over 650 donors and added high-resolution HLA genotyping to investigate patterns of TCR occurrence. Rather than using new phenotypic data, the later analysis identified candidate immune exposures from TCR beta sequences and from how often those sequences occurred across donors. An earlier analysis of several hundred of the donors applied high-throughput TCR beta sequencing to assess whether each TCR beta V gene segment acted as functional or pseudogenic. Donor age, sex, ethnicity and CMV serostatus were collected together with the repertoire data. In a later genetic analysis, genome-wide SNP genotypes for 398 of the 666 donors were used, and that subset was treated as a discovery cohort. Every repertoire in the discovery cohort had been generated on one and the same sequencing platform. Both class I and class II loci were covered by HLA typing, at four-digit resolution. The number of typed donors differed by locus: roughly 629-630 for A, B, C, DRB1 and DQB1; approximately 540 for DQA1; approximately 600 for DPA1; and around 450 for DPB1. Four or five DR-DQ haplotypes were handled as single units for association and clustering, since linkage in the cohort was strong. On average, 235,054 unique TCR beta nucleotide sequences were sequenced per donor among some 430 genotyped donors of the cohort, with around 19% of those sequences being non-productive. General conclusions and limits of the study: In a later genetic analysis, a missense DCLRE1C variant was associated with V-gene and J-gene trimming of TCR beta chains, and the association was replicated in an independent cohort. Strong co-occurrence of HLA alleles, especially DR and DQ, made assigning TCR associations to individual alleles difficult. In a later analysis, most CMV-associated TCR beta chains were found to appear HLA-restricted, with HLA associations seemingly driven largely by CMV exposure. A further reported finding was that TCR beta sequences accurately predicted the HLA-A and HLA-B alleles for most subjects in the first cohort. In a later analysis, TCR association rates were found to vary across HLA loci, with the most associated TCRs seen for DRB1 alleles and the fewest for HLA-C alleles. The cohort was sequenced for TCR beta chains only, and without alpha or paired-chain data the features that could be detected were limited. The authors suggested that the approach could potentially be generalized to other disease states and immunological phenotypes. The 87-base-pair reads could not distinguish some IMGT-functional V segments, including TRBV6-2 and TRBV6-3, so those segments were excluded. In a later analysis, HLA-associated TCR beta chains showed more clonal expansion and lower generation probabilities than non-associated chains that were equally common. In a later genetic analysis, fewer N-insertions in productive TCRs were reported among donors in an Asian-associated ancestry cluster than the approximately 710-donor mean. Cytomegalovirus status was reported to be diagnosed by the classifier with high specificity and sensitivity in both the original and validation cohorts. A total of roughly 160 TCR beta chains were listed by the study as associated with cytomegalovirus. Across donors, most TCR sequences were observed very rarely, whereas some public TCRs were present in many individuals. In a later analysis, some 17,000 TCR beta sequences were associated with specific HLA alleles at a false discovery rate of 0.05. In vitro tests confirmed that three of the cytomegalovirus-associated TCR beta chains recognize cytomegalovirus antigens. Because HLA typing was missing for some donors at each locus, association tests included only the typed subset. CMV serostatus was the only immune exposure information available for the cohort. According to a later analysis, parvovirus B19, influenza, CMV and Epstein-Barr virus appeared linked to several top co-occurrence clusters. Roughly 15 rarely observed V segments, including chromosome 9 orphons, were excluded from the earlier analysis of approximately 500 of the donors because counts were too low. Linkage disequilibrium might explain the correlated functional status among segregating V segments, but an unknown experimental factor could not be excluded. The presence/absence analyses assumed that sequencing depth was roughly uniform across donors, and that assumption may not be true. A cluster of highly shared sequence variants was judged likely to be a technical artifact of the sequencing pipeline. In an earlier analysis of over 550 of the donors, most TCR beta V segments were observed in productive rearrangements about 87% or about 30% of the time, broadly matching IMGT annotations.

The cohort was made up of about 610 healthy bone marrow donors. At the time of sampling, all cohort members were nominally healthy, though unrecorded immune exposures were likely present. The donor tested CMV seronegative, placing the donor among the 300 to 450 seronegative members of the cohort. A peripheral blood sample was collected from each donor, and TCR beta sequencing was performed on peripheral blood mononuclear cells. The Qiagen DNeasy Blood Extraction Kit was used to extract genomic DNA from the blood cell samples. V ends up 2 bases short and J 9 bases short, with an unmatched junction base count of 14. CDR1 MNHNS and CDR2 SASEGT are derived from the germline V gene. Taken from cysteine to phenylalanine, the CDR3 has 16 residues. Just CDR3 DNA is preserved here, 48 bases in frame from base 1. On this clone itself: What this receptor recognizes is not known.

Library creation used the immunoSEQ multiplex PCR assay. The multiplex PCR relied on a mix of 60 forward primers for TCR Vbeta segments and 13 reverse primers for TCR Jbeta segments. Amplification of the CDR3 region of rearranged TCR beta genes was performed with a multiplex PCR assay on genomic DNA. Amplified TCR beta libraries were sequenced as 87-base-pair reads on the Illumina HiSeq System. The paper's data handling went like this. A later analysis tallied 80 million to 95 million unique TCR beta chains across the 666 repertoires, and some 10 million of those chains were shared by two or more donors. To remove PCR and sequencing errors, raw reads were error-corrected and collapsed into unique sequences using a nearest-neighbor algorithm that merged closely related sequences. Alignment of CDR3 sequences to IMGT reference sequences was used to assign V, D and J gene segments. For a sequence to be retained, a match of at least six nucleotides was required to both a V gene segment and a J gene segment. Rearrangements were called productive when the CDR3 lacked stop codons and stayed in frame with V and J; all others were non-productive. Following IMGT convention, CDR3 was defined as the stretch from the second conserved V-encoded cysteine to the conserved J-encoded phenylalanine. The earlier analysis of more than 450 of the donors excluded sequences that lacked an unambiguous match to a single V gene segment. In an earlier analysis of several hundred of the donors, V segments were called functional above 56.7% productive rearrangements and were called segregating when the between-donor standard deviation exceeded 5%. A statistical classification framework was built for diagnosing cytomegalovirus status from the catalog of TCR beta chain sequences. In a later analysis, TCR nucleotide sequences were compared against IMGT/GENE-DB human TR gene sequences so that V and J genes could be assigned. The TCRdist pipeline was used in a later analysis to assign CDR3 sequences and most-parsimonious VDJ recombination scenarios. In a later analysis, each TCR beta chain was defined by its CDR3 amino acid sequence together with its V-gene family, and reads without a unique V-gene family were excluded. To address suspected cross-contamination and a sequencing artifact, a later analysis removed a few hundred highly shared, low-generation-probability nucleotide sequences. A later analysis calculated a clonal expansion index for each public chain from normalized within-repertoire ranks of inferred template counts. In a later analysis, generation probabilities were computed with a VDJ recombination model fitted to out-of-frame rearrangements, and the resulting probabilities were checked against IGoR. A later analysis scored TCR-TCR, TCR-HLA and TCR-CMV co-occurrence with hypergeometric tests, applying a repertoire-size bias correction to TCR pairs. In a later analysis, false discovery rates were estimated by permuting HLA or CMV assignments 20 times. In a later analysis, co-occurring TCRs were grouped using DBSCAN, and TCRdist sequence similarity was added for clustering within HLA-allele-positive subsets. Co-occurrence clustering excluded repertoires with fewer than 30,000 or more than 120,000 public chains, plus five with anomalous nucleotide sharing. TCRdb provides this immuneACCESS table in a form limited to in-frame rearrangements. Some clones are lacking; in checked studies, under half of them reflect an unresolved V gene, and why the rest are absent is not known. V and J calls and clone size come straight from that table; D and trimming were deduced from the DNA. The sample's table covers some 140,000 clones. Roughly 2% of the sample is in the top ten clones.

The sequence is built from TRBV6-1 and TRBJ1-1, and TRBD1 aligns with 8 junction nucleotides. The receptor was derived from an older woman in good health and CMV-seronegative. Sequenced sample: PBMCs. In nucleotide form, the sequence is TGTGCCAGCAGTGAATTGGGAGTGAGACAGGGGTCTAAAGCTTTCTTT. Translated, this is CASSELGVRQGSKAFF.